The 4 T cell receptor beta chains listed next were all sequenced from one sample in a study of CD8+ T cells in alopecia areata. It was cDNA, reverse transcribed from extracted RNA, that served as the sequencing template. Sequencing used immunoSEQ multiplex PCR; TCRdb keeps in-frame clones, though not all of them. The data show 120,000 or so clones, about 50% seen once. The sample was NKG2D-low CD8+ T cells sorted from blood. These receptors were collected from a human donor with alopecia areata.

V is TRBV25-1 and J is TRBJ2-3; possible D gene TRBD2, 5 bases. CDR3 size: 13 residues. Germline lookup yields CDR1 MGHDK and CDR2 SYGVNS. V lost 4 bases and J 10 bases, leaving 15 bases between the germline ends. In DNA form, the CDR3 reads TGTGCCAGCAGTGTGCTAGCAAGGGATCCGCAGTATTTT. Amino acid sequence: CASSVLARDPQYF.

This clone was detected only a few times. The chain carries TRBV29-1 and TRBJ1-2; D is possibly TRBD1 (6 bases). V lost 3 bases, J lost 4 bases, and 9 bases lay in between. Germline CDR1 SQVTM, CDR2 ANQGSEA. This CDR3 is 12 amino acids long. The CDR3 region has the DNA TGCAGCGTTGAGGACAGCTTCTATGGCTACACCTTC. Its translation: CSVEDSFYGYTF.

CDR3 nucleotide sequence: TGTGCCAGCACCGCGGGACTAGCGGACGTGGAGACCCAGTACTTC. Protein product: CASTAGLADVETQYF. The chain carries TRBV5-4 and TRBJ2-5; the match to TRBD2 covers 11 bases. Germline CDR1 and CDR2: SGHNT and YYREEE (reference sequence). J was trimmed by 5 bases and V by 6 bases; bases with no gene match: 9. The CDR3 totals 15 residues.

The chain links TRBV5-4 to TRBJ2-7; D gene unclear. Trimming cost V 4 bases and J 1 base, with 12 bases left between them. In germline, CDR1 is SGHNT, CDR2 YYREEE (reference sequence). The CDR3 totals 14 residues. CDR3 region: CASSPTDKSYEQYF. In nucleotides, the CDR3 is TGTGCCAGCAGCCCCACAGATAAGTCCTACGAGCAGTACTTC.